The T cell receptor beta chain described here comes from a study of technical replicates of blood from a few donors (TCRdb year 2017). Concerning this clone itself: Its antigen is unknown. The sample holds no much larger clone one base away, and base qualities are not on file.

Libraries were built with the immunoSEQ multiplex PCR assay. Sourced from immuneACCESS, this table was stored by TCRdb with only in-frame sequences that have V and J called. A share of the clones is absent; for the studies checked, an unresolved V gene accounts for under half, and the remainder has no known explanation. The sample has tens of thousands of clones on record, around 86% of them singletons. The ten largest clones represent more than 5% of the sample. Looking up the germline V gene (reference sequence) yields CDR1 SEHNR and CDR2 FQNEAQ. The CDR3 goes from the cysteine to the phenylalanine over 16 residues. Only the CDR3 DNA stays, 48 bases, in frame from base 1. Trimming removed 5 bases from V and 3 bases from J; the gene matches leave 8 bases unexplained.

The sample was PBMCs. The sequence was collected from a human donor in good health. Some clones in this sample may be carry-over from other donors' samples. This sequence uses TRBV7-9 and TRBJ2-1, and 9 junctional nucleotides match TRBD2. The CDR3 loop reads CASSPRAGGLYNEQFF. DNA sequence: TGTGCCAGCAGCCCGAGAGCGGGGGGCCTCTACAATGAGCAGTTCTTC.